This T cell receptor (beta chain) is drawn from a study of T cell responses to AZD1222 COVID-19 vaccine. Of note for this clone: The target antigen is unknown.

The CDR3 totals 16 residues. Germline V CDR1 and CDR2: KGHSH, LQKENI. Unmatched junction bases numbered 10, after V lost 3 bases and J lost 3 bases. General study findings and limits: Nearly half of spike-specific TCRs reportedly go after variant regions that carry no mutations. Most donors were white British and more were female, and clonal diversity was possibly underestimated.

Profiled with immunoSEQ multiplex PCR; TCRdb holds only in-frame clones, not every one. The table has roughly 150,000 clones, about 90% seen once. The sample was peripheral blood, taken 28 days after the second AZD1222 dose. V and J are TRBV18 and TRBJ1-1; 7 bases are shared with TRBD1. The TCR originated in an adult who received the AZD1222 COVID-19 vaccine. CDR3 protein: CASSPLPAGGYTEAFF. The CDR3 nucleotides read TGTGCCAGCTCACCCTTGCCGGCAGGGGGGTACACTGAAGCTTTCTTT.